This entry describes one T cell receptor beta chain. What it binds is not known. This record belongs to a study of cytomegalovirus exposure and HLA in healthy donors. Study at large: The 90 to 150 validation repertoires used the same platform as the 550 to 700 first-cohort repertoires (as reported by a later analysis). Findings and caveats of the study: One later analysis, an examination of the 120 or so validation repertoires, found that first-cohort TCR clusters tended to co-occur in them.

V shed 0 bases, J shed 4 bases, and the junction held 10 bases outside the gene matches. CDR3 size: 17 residues. Looked up from germline, CDR1 is SGDLS and CDR2 is YYNGEE. Sequencing used immunoSEQ multiplex PCR; TCRdb keeps in-frame clones, though not all of them. This table holds some 140,000 clones, 86% found once. The TCR comes from a young man in good health and CMV-seropositive. The genes are TRBV9 and TRBJ2-5, with TRBD2 identical over 9 bases. Input material: PBMCs. The CDR3 coding sequence is TGTGCCAGCAGCGTAGCCCCTAGCGGGGCCGGTGGAGAGACCCAGTACTTC. It specifies CASSVAPSGAGGETQYF.